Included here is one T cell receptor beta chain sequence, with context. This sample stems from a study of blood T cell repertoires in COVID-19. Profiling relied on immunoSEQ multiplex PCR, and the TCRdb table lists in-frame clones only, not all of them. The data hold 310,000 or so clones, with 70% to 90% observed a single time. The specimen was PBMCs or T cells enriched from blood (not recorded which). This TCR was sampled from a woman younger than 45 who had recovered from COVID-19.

As DNA, the CDR3 is TGTGCCAGCAGTCATTACAGGGGTAGCGAGCAGTACTTC. It yields the protein CASSHYRGSEQYF. The chain couples TRBV12-3 or TRBV12-4 to TRBJ2-7; 7 bases align to TRBD1. This CDR3 has 13 amino acids. V trimming: 5 bases; J trimming: 6 bases; junction bases outside the gene matches: 7.